The T cell receptor beta chain described here comes from a study of OX40 agonist ivuxolimab in advanced cancers. About the study: While on treatment, patients had intravenous ivuxolimab at 0.01 to 10 mg/kg every 2 weeks. The dose-escalation cohort had hepatocellular carcinoma, melanoma, renal cell or head and neck cancer. Study-level results: The authors also found low normalized T-cell clonal expansion in some nonresponders. Relative to CD4+ cells, CD8+ T cells on average had more expanded clones.

Clones were sequenced by immunoSEQ multiplex PCR, and TCRdb holds only the in-frame ones, with some missing. This table has 30,000 to 40,000 clones, over 60% appearing once. The ends lost 5 bases at V and 5 bases at J; junction bases unmatched: 3. The CDR3 loop spans 13 amino acids. The germline V gene has CDR1 SGHDT and CDR2 YYEEEE. On this clone: Its antigen is still unknown.

Sample: CD4+ or CD8+ T cells sorted from blood, taken in a trial of the OX40 agonist ivuxolimab. This TCR came from an adult with an advanced solid tumor such as melanoma, head and neck, liver or kidney cancer. The chain has TRBV5-6 and TRBJ1-4; 7 nucleotides agree with TRBD1. This chain's CDR3 is CASRGQLNEKLFF. The CDR3 DNA sequence: TGTGCCAGCAGGGGACAGCTAAATGAAAAACTGTTTTTT.